These T cell receptor beta chains were read from a single sample in a study of CD8 T cells in cerebrospinal fluid in Alzheimer's disease. Each CDR3 protein gets one entry in TCRdb, which reprocessed the 10x single-cell sequencing reads and gives no DNA. The data include some 1,700 distinct CDR3 sequences; the top ten clones carry about 9.4%. Sequencing was carried out using cerebrospinal fluid. The source is a human donor in good health. The CDR3 runs from the conserved cysteine through the conserved F or W. Each record gives: J gene, clone size, V gene, CDR3 protein. The listing skips clone size in some rows; elsewhere it reads once, few, many or a size class.

TRBJ2-5	medium-sized	TRBV20-1	CSRRSGGAEETQYF
TRBJ1-6	medium-sized	TRBV12-3/TRBV12-4	CASSLALRGGSPLHF
TRBJ2-7	medium-sized	TRBV20-1	CSVPRAFSYEQYF
TRBJ2-2	medium-sized	TRBV18	CASSRLAAKINTGELFF
TRBJ2-2	medium-sized	TRBV6-5	CASRPFVVSGELFF
TRBJ1-5	medium-sized	TRBV6-1	CASSASGQGSQPQHF
TRBJ2-1	medium-sized	TRBV6-2/TRBV6-3	CASSLAALSYNEQFF
TRBJ2-7	medium-sized	TRBV6-5	CASSTGTVDEQYF
TRBJ1-5	NA	TRBV6-2/TRBV6-3	CASKLRGEGQPQHF
TRBJ2-3	medium-sized	TRBV6-5	CASSYSGLDTDTQYF
TRBJ2-2	large	TRBV9	CASSVREENTGELFF
TRBJ2-3	medium-sized	TRBV11-2	CASSPAGARGDTQYF
TRBJ1-2	medium-sized	TRBV7-6	CASSLAEGVDYGYTF
TRBJ2-3	medium-sized	TRBV29-1	CSVEGGEVSSDTQYF
TRBJ1-1	large	TRBV7-2	CASSLVENTEAFF
TRBJ2-1	medium-sized	TRBV10-3	CAISEASGGSYNEQFF
TRBJ2-7	medium-sized	TRBV19	CASSKGLAAGTYEQYF
TRBJ2-3	medium-sized	TRBV20-1	CSARQGTYSDTQYF
TRBJ2-3	large	TRBV20-1	CSAQDSYTDTQYF
TRBJ2-1	large	TRBV20-1	CSASLMGEQFF
TRBJ2-7	medium-sized	TRBV3-1	CASSHPSAYEQYF
TRBJ2-5	medium-sized	TRBV12-3/TRBV12-4	CASSLRSSETQYF
TRBJ2-1	large	TRBV18	CASSPGGSYNEQFF
TRBJ2-2	medium-sized	TRBV12-3/TRBV12-4	CASTLNTGELFF
TRBJ1-3	medium-sized	TRBV25-1	CASSELKTPSGNTIYF
TRBJ2-7	medium-sized	TRBV3-1	CASSQDQGQGKYEQYF
TRBJ1-1	medium-sized	TRBV5-4	CASSLRGIRNTEAFF
TRBJ1-2	medium-sized	TRBV29-1	CSVVVTGGYTF
TRBJ1-2	medium-sized	TRBV5-1	CASSLGTGFFDYTF
TRBJ2-1	medium-sized	TRBV20-1	CSAKGTVSYNEQFF
TRBJ2-1	large	TRBV27	CASSLFRLSGNSYNEQFF
TRBJ2-1	medium-sized	TRBV19	CASSIGEDNEQFF
TRBJ2-7	medium-sized	TRBV7-6	CASSFDRNEQYF
TRBJ2-1	medium-sized	TRBV7-3	CASSLISGPYNEQFF
TRBJ2-7	medium-sized	TRBV12-3/TRBV12-4	CASRGTYEQYF
TRBJ2-1	medium-sized	TRBV28	CASHRQGVNEQFF
TRBJ1-1	medium-sized	TRBV11-1	CASSRHGVHTEAFF
TRBJ2-5	NA	TRBV20-1	CSARQAGETQYF
TRBJ2-1	NA	TRBV15	CATSRQTGSNEQFF
TRBJ1-2	medium-sized	TRBV20-1	CSGQDSYGYTF
TRBJ2-7	medium-sized	TRBV18	CASSQQGIYEQYF
TRBJ2-7	medium-sized	TRBV20-1	CSARLSYEQYF
TRBJ2-7	medium-sized	TRBV30	CAWSEGLAVTYEQYF
TRBJ1-1	medium-sized	TRBV19	CASSIWGLDTEAFF
TRBJ2-1	large	TRBV5-1	CASSLGGSNDNEQFF
TRBJ1-5	large	TRBV28	CASRLLGGQPQHF
TRBJ1-2	medium-sized	TRBV3-1	CASSQVSGTGGDGYTF
TRBJ2-5	medium-sized	TRBV20-1	CSASPRTSGQETQYF
TRBJ2-5	medium-sized	TRBV6-5	CASSYSRLAGETQYF
TRBJ2-3	large	TRBV7-7	CASSPGLAAYDTQYF
TRBJ1-4	medium-sized	TRBV18	CASSRATNEKLFF
TRBJ2-5	medium-sized	TRBV7-6	CASSLGENQETQYF
TRBJ1-2	NA	TRBV19	CASSSDGIGRYGYTF
TRBJ2-4	medium-sized	TRBV27	CASRAEKNIQYF
TRBJ1-2	medium-sized	TRBV19	CATQRQVNYGYTF